The T cell receptor beta chain under discussion was sequenced for a study of blood T cell repertoires in COVID-19. Study background: The origin of the acute and convalescent COVID-19 samples was the United States, Italy and Spain. The cDNA or gDNA used as material had been derived from T cells, B-cell-depleted T cells, or PBMCs.

Cohort 3 donors counted as recovered after two negative PCRs, clearance, or resolved symptoms. Generated by immunoSEQ multiplex PCR, the TCRdb table keeps only in-frame clones and is missing some. In the table there are about 140,000 clones, 87% of which are singletons. Sequencing was performed on PBMCs or T cells enriched from blood (not recorded which). The receptor was derived from a man aged 60 to 75 who had recovered from COVID-19.

The CDR3 loop reads CAWSVTRHSGNTIYF. The CDR3 coding sequence is TGTGCCTGGAGTGTAACACGCCACTCTGGAAACACCATATATTTT. The chain employs TRBV30 and TRBJ1-3; D ambiguous. This CDR3 has 15 residues. Trimming shortened V by 0 bases and J by 0 bases, and 9 bases separated the two germline ends. Germline V lookup: CDR1 GTSNPN, CDR2 SVGIG (reference sequence).